Shown below are 28 T cell receptor beta chains from a single sample sequenced in a study of cytomegalovirus exposure and HLA in healthy donors. Use of 60 Vbeta and 13 Jbeta primers characterized the PCR. The repertoire was sequenced with immunoSEQ multiplex PCR; TCRdb's copy has only in-frame clones and lacks some. The sample consists of a few hundred thousand clones, over 75% of them appearing once. The sequenced material came from PBMCs. The receptors shown here come from a girl aged 2-9 years in good health and CMV-seronegative.

The V call is TRBV13, the J call TRBJ2-2; 9 bases align to TRBD2. The CDR3 is made up of 17 amino acids. After removal of 3 bases from V and 4 bases from J, the junction contained 9 bases not matched to a gene. Germline loops: CDR1 PRHDT, CDR2 FYEKMQ (reference sequence). CDR3 bases: TGTGCCAGCAGCTTTATGGGCGGGGGGGCCGGCACCGGGGAGCTGTTTTTT. It encodes CASSFMGGGAGTGELFF.

The chain recombines TRBV11-2 with TRBJ2-1; TRBD2 aligns across 12 bases. Germline V lookup: CDR1 SGHAT, CDR2 FQNNGV. V gave up 1 base and J gave up 5 bases; unmatched junction bases: 6. CDR3 length: 17 residues. The CDR3 DNA reads TGTGCCAGCAGCTTAGGGCAACTAGCGGGGGGTCACAATGAGCAGTTCTTC. It is translated as CASSLGQLAGGHNEQFF.

The chain recombines TRBV2 with TRBJ1-5; D is possibly TRBD1 (5 bases). Germline CDR1 and CDR2: SNHLY and FYNNEI. The CDR3 sequence is 14 residues long. Between the trimmed V and J ends, which lost 8 bases and 3 bases, there was a span of 14 bases. Here the CDR3 reads CASDGGNFNQPQHF. The CDR3 coding sequence is TGTGCCAGCGATGGGGGGAACTTCAATCAGCCCCAGCATTTT. Combining the CDR3 with reference TRBV2 and TRBJ1-5 gives the whole variable domain EPEVTQTPSHQVTQMGQEVILRCVPISNHLYFYWYRQILGQKVEFLVSFYNNEISEKSEIFDDQFSVERPDGSNFTLKIRSTKLEDSAMYFCASDGGNFNQPQHFGDGTRLSIL.

The V gene is TRBV7-2, the J gene TRBJ2-3; D gene unclear. The CDR3 totals 13 residues. V was cut by 1 base and J by 5 bases, with 7 bases left in between. The germline V gene has CDR1 SGHTA and CDR2 FQGNSA. The chain's CDR3 is CASSLVFLDTQYF. The CDR3 DNA reads as TGTGCCAGCAGCTTAGTCTTCCTAGATACGCAGTATTTT.

The chain uses TRBV7-8 and TRBJ2-3; no clear D. CDR3 size: 16 residues. Per the germline V gene, CDR1 is SGHVS and CDR2 is FQNEAQ. Trimming left V 1 base short and J 2 bases short, with 13 bases between. The CDR3 is CASSLVLTIHTDTQYF. The DNA of the CDR3 is TGTGCCAGCAGCTTAGTCTTAACGATACACACAGATACGCAGTATTTT. The full variable domain, in which reference TRBV7-8 and TRBJ2-3 provide the parts outside the CDR3, is GAGVSQSPRYKVAKRGQDVALRCDPISGHVSLFWYQQALGQGPEFLTYFQNEAQLDKSGLPSDRFFAERPEGSVSTLKIQRTQQEDSAVYLCASSLVLTIHTDTQYFGPGTRLTVL.

This chain joins TRBV7-9 and TRBJ1-1, with unresolved D. Germline CDR1 reads SEHNR; CDR2 reads FQNEAQ (reference sequence). V was pared by 1 base and J by 3 bases, with 12 bases between. The CDR3 totals 15 residues. CDR3 protein: CASSLVGRGHTEAFF. DNA of the CDR3: TGTGCCAGCAGCTTAGTAGGGAGAGGACACACTGAAGCTTTCTTT.

This clone was counted a few times. The chain recombines TRBV19 with TRBJ1-4; 8 nucleotides agree with TRBD1. Unmatched junction bases numbered 9, after V lost 4 bases and J lost 5 bases. The CDR3 has 16 residues. The germline V gene encodes CDR1 LNHDA and CDR2 SQIVND (reference sequence). The CDR3 nucleotides are TGTGCCAGTAGTAGGGAACAGGGGGAGAACAATGAAAAACTGTTTTTT. This encodes CASSREQGENNEKLFF.

The gene calls are TRBV7-9 and TRBJ2-2, with D tentatively TRBD1 (6 bases). CDR1 is SEHNR and CDR2 is FQNEAQ in the germline V gene (reference sequence). The CDR3 covers 14 residues. V lost 4 bases and J 4 bases, leaving 10 bases between the germline ends. The CDR3 DNA follows: TGTGCCAGCAGCTCCCCGGACAGCACCGGGGAGCTGTTTTTT. It encodes CASSSPDSTGELFF.

V usage is TRBV4-1 and J usage is TRBJ2-1; D may be TRBD1 (5 bases). There are 15 residues in the CDR3. Trimming removed 0 bases at V and 2 bases at J, with 8 bases between. Germline CDR1 MGHRA, CDR2 YSYEKL. CDR3 coding DNA: TGCGCCAGCAGCCAAGATACAGGTACCTACAATGAGCAGTTCTTC. Translation gives CASSQDTGTYNEQFF.

This clone showed up just a few times. The V and J genes are TRBV19 and TRBJ1-5, with D possibly being TRBD1 (5 bases). The CDR3 consists of 15 residues. Germline lookup yields CDR1 LNHDA and CDR2 SQIVND (reference sequence). V lost 7 bases and J lost 0, with 13 bases in between. The CDR3 spells CASIYGGDSNQPQHF. The CDR3 DNA reads TGTGCCAGTATCTATGGAGGGGATAGCAATCAGCCCCAGCATTTT.

This clone has just one count. The chain carries TRBV27 and TRBJ1-2, with 7 bases fitting TRBD1. This CDR3 is 16 amino acids long. Trimming cost V 4 bases and J 1 base; bases outside gene matches: 9. Germline V gene data show CDR1 as MNHEY and CDR2 as SMNVEV (reference sequence). The CDR3 here is CASSSRTGSVNYGYTF. The CDR3, as DNA: TGTGCCAGCAGTTCCCGGACAGGTTCTGTTAACTATGGCTACACCTTC.

V and J are TRBV30 and TRBJ1-1; tentatively, D is TRBD1 (5 bases). V was shortened by 3 bases and J by 0 bases, with 20 bases between the two germline ends. The CDR3 runs to 17 residues. CDR1 and CDR2 from the germline V gene are GTSNPN and SVGIG (reference sequence). CDR3 DNA: TGTGCCTGGAGCACCCCGGGGGGAAGAAGGGTGAACACTGAAGCTTTCTTT. It is translated as CAWSTPGGRRVNTEAFF.

This clone was found once. The rearrangement links TRBV5-1 to TRBJ2-5; 7 bases line up with TRBD1. The J segment lost 1 base and the V segment lost 3 bases, leaving 12 bases of the junction unmatched. The CDR3 sequence is 17 residues long. CDR1 SGHRS and CDR2 YFSETQ come from the germline V gene. The CDR3 is CASSSPGQGVSQETQYF. Written as DNA, the CDR3 is TGCGCCAGCAGCTCCCCTGGTCAGGGGGTGTCCCAAGAGACCCAGTACTTC.

Here the CDR3 DNA reads TGTGCCAGCAGCCCGCAGGGGACCGAGAACACTGAAGCTTTCTTT. The encoded protein is CASSPQGTENTEAFF. The rearrangement uses TRBV7-9 and TRBJ1-1, with D perhaps matching TRBD1 (6 bases). Trimming left V 5 bases short and J 1 base short, with 14 bases between. The CDR3 is 15 amino acids. Germline CDR1 is SEHNR and CDR2 is FQNEAQ (reference sequence).

The chain combines TRBV6-6 with TRBJ1-2; 7 positions match TRBD1. Germline CDR1 and CDR2: MNHNY and SVGAGI (reference sequence). The junction had 0 bases not matched to a gene; V was cut back by 5 bases and J by 3 bases. This CDR3 has 12 amino acids. CDR3 coding DNA: TGTGCCAGCAGTACAGGGGACTATGGCTACACCTTC. It codes for CASSTGDYGYTF.

J is TRBJ1-1 and V is TRBV11-2; possibly TRBD1 for D (5 bases). The CDR3 is 13 residues long. CDR1 is SGHAT and CDR2 is FQNNGV in the germline V gene. Trimming stripped 5 bases from V and 1 base from J, with 8 bases between. CDR3 residues: CASSGRENTEAFF. DNA for the CDR3: TGTGCCAGCAGCGGCAGGGAGAACACTGAAGCTTTCTTT.

V and J are TRBV6-1 and TRBJ1-2; the D is unclear. The CDR3 covers 13 residues. Germline V gene data show CDR1 as MNHNS and CDR2 as SASEGT. V lost 7 bases and J lost 9, with 18 bases in between. In DNA form, the CDR3 reads TGTGCCAGCACCACGACCCCGGGGAATAGCTACACCTTC. This encodes CASTTTPGNSYTF.

This clone was seen a handful of times. The rearrangement links TRBV9 to TRBJ1-4; 7 nucleotides match TRBD1. V dropped 0 bases and J dropped 6; count of bases not matched to a gene: 5. Germline CDR1 and CDR2: SGDLS and YYNGEE. This CDR3 comprises 15 residues. The CDR3 here is CASSVGDRIYEKLFF. The CDR3 coding sequence is TGTGCCAGCAGCGTAGGGGACAGAATTTATGAAAAACTGTTTTTT. Combining the CDR3 with reference TRBV9 and TRBJ1-4 gives the whole variable domain DSGVTQTPKHLITATGQRVTLRCSPRSGDLSVYWYQQSLDQGLQFLIQYYNGEERAKGNILERFSAQQFPDLHSELNLSSLELGDSALYFCASSVGDRIYEKLFFGSGTQLSVL.

The J gene is TRBJ2-1, the V gene TRBV6-1; D possibly corresponds to TRBD1 (6 bases). Deletions cut 6 bases from V and 5 bases from J, with 17 bases between. CDR1 MNHNS and CDR2 SASEGT come from the germline V gene. CDR3 length: 15 amino acids. The CDR3 DNA reads as TGTGCCAGCAGGAAGAACAGGGAAAAGGACAATGAGCAGTTCTTC. This sequence encodes CASRKNREKDNEQFF.

This rearrangement joins TRBV6-1 to TRBJ2-5; perhaps TRBD2 as D (5 bases). CDR3 length: 11 residues. Trimming removed 8 bases at V and 7 bases at J, with 11 bases between. Germline CDR1 and CDR2: MNHNS and SASEGT. The CDR3 region is CASRTWGTQYF. DNA for the CDR3: TGTGCCAGCCGGACTTGGGGGACCCAGTACTTC.

V is TRBV6-6 and J is TRBJ2-3; 8 positions agree with TRBD2. V lost 6 bases to trimming and J lost 5 bases; unmatched junction nucleotides: 13. This CDR3 has 16 residues. The germline V gene encodes CDR1 MNHNY and CDR2 SVGAGI (reference sequence). CDR3 loop: CASSAPVAGGIDTQYF. CDR3 nucleotides: TGTGCCAGCAGCGCACCCGTTGCGGGGGGCATAGATACGCAGTATTTT.

This chain connects TRBV5-4 to TRBJ2-7; weak D call: TRBD1 (6 bases). The CDR3 covers 15 residues. V was cut by 3 bases and J by 2 bases, with 15 bases left in between. The V gene's germline CDR1 is SGHNT and CDR2 YYREEE (reference sequence). The CDR3 protein is CASSSGHRGTYEQYF. As DNA, the CDR3 is TGTGCCAGCAGCTCGGGACATAGAGGGACCTACGAGCAGTACTTC.

The chain links TRBV29-1 to TRBJ2-7, with D maybe TRBD2 (6 bases). CDR1 and CDR2 from the germline V gene are SQVTM and ANQGSEA. V was pared by 2 bases and J by 2 bases, with 7 bases between. The CDR3 spans 12 residues. The CDR3 loop is CSVELATYEQYF. DNA of the CDR3: TGCAGCGTTGAACTAGCGACCTACGAGCAGTACTTC.

The CDR3 region is CASSISGLAGSNEQFF. CDR3 coding DNA: TGTGCCAGTAGTATAAGTGGGCTAGCGGGGAGTAATGAGCAGTTCTTC. The chain recombines TRBV19 with TRBJ2-1; 9 positions agree with TRBD2. Germline CDR1 LNHDA, CDR2 SQIVND (reference sequence). This CDR3 is built from 16 residues. With V trimmed by 2 bases and J by 7 bases, 9 bases remained unmatched. Full variable domain (remainder filled in from reference TRBV19 and TRBJ2-1): DGGITQSPKYLFRKEGQNVTLSCEQNLNHDAMYWYRQDPGQGLRLIYYSQIVNDFQKGDIAEGYSVSREKKESFPLTVTSAQKNPTAFYLCASSISGLAGSNEQFFGPGTRLTVL.

This chain joins TRBV25-1 and TRBJ2-6, with D maybe TRBD1 (5 bases). The CDR3 totals 15 residues. The V gene lost 4 bases and the J gene lost 2 bases, with 9 bases spanning the gap. Germline loops: CDR1 MGHDK, CDR2 SYGVNS. DNA for the CDR3: TGTGCCAGCAGTGCAACAGGAACTGGGGCCAACGTCCTGACTTTC. Translating it yields CASSATGTGANVLTF.

The J gene is TRBJ1-3, the V gene TRBV7-9; TRBD1 might be the D (5 bases). CDR3 length equals 14 residues. Deletions cut 5 bases from V and 2 bases from J, with 10 bases between. Germline CDR1 is SEHNR and CDR2 is FQNEAQ (reference sequence). CDR3 region: CASSPGTTGNTIYF. In DNA, the CDR3 is TGTGCCAGCAGCCCCGGGACTACTGGAAACACCATATATTTT.

V usage is TRBV11-3 and J usage is TRBJ2-5; D perhaps matches TRBD1 (5 bases). Germline CDR1 and CDR2: SGHNT and YENEEA. This CDR3 is built from 14 residues. V was trimmed by 1 base and J by 0 bases, leaving 6 bases between them. The CDR3 protein is CASSLGRDQETQYF. The CDR3 nucleotides read TGTGCCAGCAGCTTAGGCAGGGACCAAGAGACCCAGTACTTC. The whole variable domain, filled in from reference TRBV11-3 and TRBJ2-5, reads EAGVVQSPRYKIIEKKQPVAFWCNPISGHNTLYWYLQNLGQGPELLIRYENEEAVDDSQLPKDRFSAERLKGVDSTLKIQPAELGDSAVYLCASSLGRDQETQYFGPGTRLLVL.

This chain joins TRBV2 and TRBJ2-7; D may be TRBD1 (6 bases). V shed 5 bases and J shed 1 base, with 15 bases lying between them. CDR1 and CDR2 from the germline V gene are SNHLY and FYNNEI. There are 15 residues in the CDR3. CDR3 in amino acids: CASSQDRIPSYEQYF. The DNA for the CDR3 is TGTGCCAGCAGTCAGGACAGAATTCCGTCCTACGAGCAGTACTTC.